Below, 8 T cell receptor beta chains from the same sample are listed, as sequenced in a study of OX40 agonist ivuxolimab in advanced cancers. The data were produced by immunoSEQ multiplex PCR, yet TCRdb's version contains in-frame clones alone and is incomplete. The profile covers around 80,000 clones, with around 80% appearing a single time and more than 4.5% taken by the ten largest. The sequencing here drew on CD4+ or CD8+ T cells sorted from blood, taken in a trial of the OX40 agonist ivuxolimab. These receptors were collected from an adult with an advanced solid tumor such as melanoma, head and neck, liver or kidney cancer.

This clone was observed at least ten times. The chain combines TRBV19 with TRBJ1-5; a possible D gene is TRBD1 (6 bases). V lost 5 bases and J lost 3, with 11 bases in between. This CDR3 region has 14 residues. Germline V CDR1 and CDR2: LNHDA, SQIVND (reference sequence). Written as DNA, the CDR3 is TGTGCCAGTAGTTTCAGGGGAACCAATCAGCCCCAGCATTTT. It translates to CASSFRGTNQPQHF.

The gene calls are TRBV28 and TRBJ2-7; 11 bases agree with TRBD2. CDR3 size: 15 residues. The J segment lost 0 bases and the V segment lost 6 bases, leaving 4 bases of the junction unmatched. CDR1 is MDHEN, CDR2 SYDVKM, per germline. In DNA, the CDR3 is TGTGCCAGCAGCCTCACTAGCGGGAGCTCCTACGAGCAGTACTTC. This codes for CASSLTSGSSYEQYF.

The chain links TRBV7-2 to TRBJ2-7, with a possible D match to TRBD2 (6 bases). The CDR3 consists of 16 residues. From germline, CDR1 is SGHTA and CDR2 FQGNSA. Trimming shortened V by 1 base and J by 1 base, and 14 bases separated the two germline ends. This CDR3 reads CASSLGPPGTSYEQYF. The CDR3 DNA follows: TGTGCCAGCAGCTTAGGTCCCCCAGGGACTTCCTACGAGCAGTACTTC. The full variable domain, with the rest looked up from reference TRBV7-2 and TRBJ2-7, is GAGVSQSPSNKVTEKGKDVELRCDPISGHTALYWYRQSLGQGLEFLIYFQGNSAPDKSGLPSDRFSAERTGGSVSTLTIQRTQQEDSAVYLCASSLGPPGTSYEQYFGPGTRLTVT.

This chain links TRBV5-4 with TRBJ1-1, with TRBD1 as a possible D gene (6 bases). Trimming left V 5 bases short and J 0 bases short, with 11 bases between. Germline V gene sequence: CDR1 SGHNT, CDR2 YYREEE (reference sequence). The CDR3 loop spans 14 amino acids. CDR3 in DNA: TGTGCCAGCAGTTCAGAGGGGGTGAACACTGAAGCTTTCTTT. This sequence encodes CASSSEGVNTEAFF. Variable domain in full (rest from reference TRBV5-4 and TRBJ1-1): ETGVTQSPTHLIKTRGQQVTLRCSSQSGHNTVSWYQQALGQGPQFIFQYYREEENGRGNFPPRFSGLQFPNYSSELNVNALELDDSALYLCASSSEGVNTEAFFGQGTRLTVV.

This clone occurred once. The chain joins TRBV5-1 to TRBJ2-7; tentative D call: TRBD2 (5 bases). This CDR3 has 13 amino acids. V was cut by 0 bases and J by 6 bases, with 10 bases left in between. Per germline, CDR1 SGHRS and CDR2 YFSETQ. The CDR3 here is CASSLEGGSEQYF. The CDR3 DNA follows: TGCGCCAGCAGCTTGGAAGGTGGGAGCGAGCAGTACTTC.

J is TRBJ1-5 and V is TRBV5-1, with 7 bases aligning to TRBD1. V shed 2 bases and J 4 bases; nucleotides not matched to a gene: 3. Germline V gene sequence: CDR1 SGHRS, CDR2 YFSETQ. The CDR3 consists of 14 residues. This chain's CDR3 is CASSLTGENQPQHF. As DNA, the CDR3 is TGCGCCAGCAGCTTAACAGGGGAAAATCAGCCCCAGCATTTT. Together with reference TRBV5-1 and TRBJ1-5, the CDR3 gives the full variable domain: KAGVTQTPRYLIKTRGQQVTLSCSPISGHRSVSWYQQTPGQGLQFLFEYFSETQRNKGNFPGRFSGRQFSNSRSEMNVSTLELGDSALYLCASSLTGENQPQHFGDGTRLSIL.

This clone was counted once. The genes are TRBV6-4 and TRBJ2-1; no clear D gene. Germline values: CDR1 MRHNA, CDR2 SNTAGT. The CDR3 consists of 13 residues. The germline V and J ends were trimmed by 0 bases and 6 bases, with 6 bases remaining between them. CDR3 nucleotide sequence: TGTGCCAGCAGTGACTCTCTCGTCAATGAGCAGTTCTTC. This encodes CASSDSLVNEQFF.

This clone was seen only a few times. This chain joins TRBV5-1 and TRBJ2-3; 7 nucleotides match TRBD1. After removal of 4 bases from V and 4 bases from J, the junction contained 3 bases not matched to a gene. CDR1 is SGHRS and CDR2 is YFSETQ in the germline V gene. The CDR3 length is 13 residues. CDR3 sequence reads: CASSRQGPDTQYF. CDR3 DNA: TGCGCCAGCAGCAGACAGGGCCCAGATACGCAGTATTTT.